Shown below are 22 T cell receptor beta chains from a single sample sequenced in a study of cytomegalovirus exposure and HLA in healthy donors. Both 60 Vbeta primers and 13 Jbeta primers went into the PCR. Sequencing was performed with immunoSEQ multiplex PCR; in TCRdb, only in-frame clones are kept and a portion is missing. The table has 130,000 or so clones, roughly 80% seen once. Sequencing was done on a sample of PBMCs. The source is a woman between 40 and 55 years old in good health and CMV-seronegative.

The rearrangement uses TRBV6-1 and TRBJ1-2, with D possibly being TRBD1 (5 bases). Trimming took 0 bases from V and 2 from J, leaving 10 bases between them. CDR1 and CDR2 from the germline V gene are MNHNS and SASEGT. The CDR3 length is 15 residues. The CDR3, as DNA: TGTGCCAGCAGTGAAGCGGCCACAGGCAACTATGGCTACACCTTC. Its protein is CASSEAATGNYGYTF.

The V gene is TRBV9, the J gene TRBJ2-1; D remains unclear. The CDR3 contains 12 residues. In germline, CDR1 is SGDLS, CDR2 YYNGEE. V lost 4 bases and J lost 5, with 7 bases in between. CDR3 nucleotides: TGTGCCAGCAGCCCCCGGGACAATGAGCAGTTCTTC. Translation gives CASSPRDNEQFF.

This chain connects TRBV19 to TRBJ2-7, with 8 nucleotides matching TRBD1. This CDR3 has 14 amino acids. The germline V gene has CDR1 LNHDA and CDR2 SQIVND (reference sequence). V dropped 2 bases and J dropped 2; count of bases not matched to a gene: 2. CDR3 loop: CASSITGGPYEQYF. CDR3 coding DNA: TGTGCCAGTAGTATAACAGGGGGTCCCTACGAGCAGTACTTC.

The chain links TRBV18 to TRBJ1-3; D is uncertain. Germline CDR1 and CDR2: KGHSH and LQKENI. Trimming cost V 1 base and J 0 bases, with 7 bases left between them. The CDR3 extends over 15 amino acids. For the CDR3, the DNA is TGTGCCAGCTCACCACATCCCCTCTCTGGAAACACCATATATTTT. Translated, it gives CASSPHPLSGNTIYF.

The chain joins TRBV2 to TRBJ1-4; D is uncertain. The CDR3 has 16 amino acids. The V gene lost 0 bases and the J gene lost 7 bases, with 15 bases spanning the gap. CDR1 and CDR2 from the germline V gene are SNHLY and FYNNEI. In DNA, the CDR3 is TGTGCCAGCAGTGAAGCGATAAGCACGCGGGGTGAAAAACTGTTTTTT. It is translated as CASSEAISTRGEKLFF.

This rearrangement joins TRBV5-4 to TRBJ1-2, with TRBD1 as a possible D gene (6 bases). The germline V and J ends were trimmed by 1 base and 7 bases, with 8 bases remaining between them. The V gene's germline CDR1 is SGHNT and CDR2 YYREEE (reference sequence). The CDR3 is 12 amino acids. CDR3 residues: CASSLRGGGYTF. CDR3 coding DNA: TGTGCCAGCAGCTTGCGAGGGGGTGGCTACACCTTC.

Remarks on this clone: The junction and the germline gene differ at one end; a read error may be behind it. The chain links TRBV7-9 to TRBJ2-1; TRBD1 matches at 8 bases. Germline assignment: CDR1 SEHNR and CDR2 FQNEAQ (reference sequence). The CDR3 runs to 15 residues. The chain's CDR3 is CSSRPGQAHYNEQFF. DNA of the CDR3: TGTTCCAGCAGGCCGGGACAGGCCCACTACAATGAGCAGTTCTTC.

The J gene is TRBJ1-2, the V gene TRBV5-6; D gene ambiguous. Germline V lookup: CDR1 SGHDT, CDR2 YYEEEE. The CDR3 is 12 amino acids. V dropped 2 bases and J dropped 8 bases, with 10 bases sitting between them. The CDR3 DNA sequence: TGTGCCAGCAGCTTAGACTCGTGGGGCTACACCTTC. It encodes CASSLDSWGYTF.

The chain is built from TRBV2 and TRBJ1-6, with a weak D call TRBD1 (6 bases). V was clipped by 6 bases and J by 2 bases, with 8 bases between them. The CDR3 is 14 amino acids. Per the germline V gene, CDR1 is SNHLY and CDR2 is FYNNEI. The CDR3 protein is CASSRGPYNSPLHF. For the CDR3, the DNA is TGTGCCAGCAGCAGGGGCCCCTATAATTCACCCCTCCACTTT.

This chain joins TRBV18 and TRBJ1-2, with D perhaps matching TRBD1 (5 bases). Germline V gene lookup returns CDR1 KGHSH and CDR2 LQKENI. The CDR3 is 14 residues long. V was cut by 6 bases and J by 0 bases, with 11 bases left in between. This CDR3 reads CASSHGTSNYGYTF. For the CDR3, the DNA is TGTGCCAGCTCCCACGGGACTTCTAACTATGGCTACACCTTC.

The rearrangement joins TRBV7-8 to TRBJ2-7; no definite D call. Trimming removed 5 bases from V and 2 bases from J, with 16 bases in between. The CDR3 contains 15 residues. Germline CDR1 SGHVS, CDR2 FQNEAQ. The DNA of the CDR3 is TGTGCCAGCAGCAGCCGGGTCCTGGGTCCCTACGAGCAGTACTTC. Translated, it gives CASSSRVLGPYEQYF.

About this clone itself: Here the CDR3 omits its conserved ending phenylalanine or tryptophan, so a read error is the likely source. The rearrangement joins TRBV2 to TRBJ1-2; TRBD1 is a possible D gene (5 bases). V lost 7 bases to trimming and J lost 5 bases, with 11 bases between them. CDR3 length equals 12 residues. CDR1 SNHLY and CDR2 FYNNEI come from the germline V gene. The CDR3 DNA is TGTGCCAGCACTGGACAAAAGTATGGCTACACCCTC. Translation: CASTGQKYGYTL.

The J gene is TRBJ2-5, the V gene TRBV7-2, with TRBD2 matching over 10 bases. The tail of the sequence fits TRBJ2-7 better, so the J call may be wrong. Germline-derived CDR1 and CDR2 are SGHTA and FQGNSA. The CDR3 is 15 amino acids. The chain's CDR3 is CASSTRLAGPYEQYF. The DNA for the CDR3 is TGTGCCAGCAGCACTCGACTAGCGGGCCCATACGAGCAGTACTTC.

The gene calls are TRBV4-2 and TRBJ2-7; D may be TRBD2 (5 bases). CDR1 and CDR2 from the germline V gene are LGHNA and YNFKEQ. CDR3 size: 15 residues. Trimming removed 1 base at V and 1 base at J, with 11 bases between. The CDR3 coding sequence is TGTGCCAGCAGCCAAGGAGTGGGAGAGTCCTACGAGCAGTACTTC. Amino acid sequence: CASSQGVGESYEQYF.

The J gene is TRBJ1-3, the V gene TRBV2; D may be TRBD1 (5 bases). Germline loops: CDR1 SNHLY, CDR2 FYNNEI. V lost 5 bases and J lost 1, with 9 bases in between. The CDR3 is 14 amino acids. CDR3 sequence: CASSSQGSGNTIYF. The CDR3 region has the DNA TGTGCCAGCAGTTCTCAGGGATCTGGAAACACCATATATTTT.

Worth noting for this clone: The junction shows a germline mismatch at one end, possibly a read error. The gene calls are TRBV2 and TRBJ2-1; D unresolved. The CDR3 totals 11 residues. The V gene's germline CDR1 is SNHLY and CDR2 FYNNEI. The CDR3 is CASSVYNEQFF. In DNA form, the CDR3 reads TGTGCCAGCAGCGTGTACAACGAGCAGTTCTTC.

V gene TRBV10-3 combines with J gene TRBJ1-2, with D hard to call. V lost 4 bases and J 3 bases, leaving 6 bases between the germline ends. The CDR3 is made up of 12 amino acids. CDR1 ENHRY and CDR2 SYGVKD come from the germline V gene. The CDR3 sequence is CAISVGDYGYTF. In DNA form, the CDR3 reads TGTGCCATCAGTGTAGGAGACTATGGCTACACCTTC.

This clone was observed once. The CDR3 DNA reads as TGTGCCAGCAGGCTCGTGGGAGCTCGAGAGCAGTACTTC. Translated: CASRLVGAREQYF. The V call is TRBV13, the J call TRBJ2-5, with D possibly being TRBD2 (5 bases). The V end was cut by 6 bases, the J end by 11 bases, with 19 bases between. CDR3 length: 13 amino acids. Germline lookup yields CDR1 PRHDT and CDR2 FYEKMQ (reference sequence). Complete variable domain (other parts from reference TRBV13 and TRBJ2-5): AAGVIQSPRHLIKEKRETATLKCYPIPRHDTVYWYQQGPGQDPQFLISFYEKMQSDKGSIPDRFSAQQFSDYHSELNMSSLELGDSALYFCASRLVGAREQYFGPGTRLLVL.

This clone is a singleton in its sample. V usage is TRBV4-3 and J usage is TRBJ2-7, with a possible D match to TRBD1 (6 bases). CDR1 is LGHNA, CDR2 YSLEER, per germline. The CDR3 extends over 15 amino acids. V lost 0 bases and J lost 2, with 11 bases in between. CDR3 protein: CASSQDWQGTYEQYF. In DNA, the CDR3 is TGCGCCAGCAGCCAAGATTGGCAGGGGACCTACGAGCAGTACTTC.

The V and J genes are TRBV7-2 and TRBJ2-3; 10 bases are shared with TRBD2. This CDR3 is 18 amino acids long. CDR1 SGHTA and CDR2 FQGNSA come from the germline V gene. V shed 1 base, J shed 1 base, and the junction held 8 bases outside the gene matches. The CDR3 coding sequence is TGTGCCAGCAGCTTAGGGGGGATAGCGGGAGGAGGCACAGATACGCAGTATTTT. Its translation is CASSLGGIAGGGTDTQYF.

CDR3 sequence reads: CASSFGLGSSGANVLTF. Here the CDR3 DNA reads TGTGCCAGCAGTTTTGGGTTGGGGAGCTCTGGGGCCAACGTCCTGACTTTC. V usage is TRBV28 and J usage is TRBJ2-6; perhaps TRBD2 as D (5 bases). Per the germline V gene, CDR1 is MDHEN and CDR2 is SYDVKM. The ends were cut back, 3 bases at V and 0 bases at J, with 12 bases in the middle. The CDR3 runs 17 residues.

The chain employs TRBV7-9 and TRBJ2-4; D possibly corresponds to TRBD2 (6 bases). V was shortened by 7 bases and J by 4 bases, with 14 bases between the two germline ends. This CDR3 is 14 amino acids long. Germline loops: CDR1 SEHNR, CDR2 FQNEAQ (reference sequence). The CDR3 protein is CASTSGTGKNIQYF. The CDR3 DNA is TGTGCCAGCACCTCAGGGACTGGGAAAAACATTCAGTACTTC.